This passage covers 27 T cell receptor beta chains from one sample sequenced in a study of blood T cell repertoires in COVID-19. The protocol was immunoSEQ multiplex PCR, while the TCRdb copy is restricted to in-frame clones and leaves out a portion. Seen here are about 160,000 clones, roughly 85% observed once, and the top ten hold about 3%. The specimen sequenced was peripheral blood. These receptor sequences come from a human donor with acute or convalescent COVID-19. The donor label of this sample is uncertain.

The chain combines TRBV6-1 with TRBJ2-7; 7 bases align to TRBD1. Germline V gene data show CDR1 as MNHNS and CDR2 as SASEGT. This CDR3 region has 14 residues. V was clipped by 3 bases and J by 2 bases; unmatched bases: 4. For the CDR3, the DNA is TGTGCCAGCAGTGAGAACAGGGGACCCTACGAGCAGTACTTC. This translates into CASSENRGPYEQYF.

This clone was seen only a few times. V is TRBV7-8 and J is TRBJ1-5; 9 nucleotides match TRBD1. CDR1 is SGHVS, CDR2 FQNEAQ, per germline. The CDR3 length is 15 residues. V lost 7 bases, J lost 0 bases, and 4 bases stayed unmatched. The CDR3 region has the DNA TGTGCCAGCACCAGGACAGGGGCTAGCAATCAGCCCCAGCATTTT. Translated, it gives CASTRTGASNQPQHF.

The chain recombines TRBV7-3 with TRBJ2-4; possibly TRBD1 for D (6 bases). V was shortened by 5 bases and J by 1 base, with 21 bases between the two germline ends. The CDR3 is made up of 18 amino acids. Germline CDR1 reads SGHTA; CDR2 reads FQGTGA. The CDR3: CASSASGTRGTAKNIQYF. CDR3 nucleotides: TGTGCCAGCAGCGCATCCGGGACGAGGGGGACGGCCAAAAACATTCAGTACTTC.

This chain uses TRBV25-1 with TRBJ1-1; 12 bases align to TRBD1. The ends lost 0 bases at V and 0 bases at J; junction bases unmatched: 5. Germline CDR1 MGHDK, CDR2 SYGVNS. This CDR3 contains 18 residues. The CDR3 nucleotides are TGTGCCAGCAGTGAATATCGGGACAGGGGGCACATGAACACTGAAGCTTTCTTT. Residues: CASSEYRDRGHMNTEAFF.

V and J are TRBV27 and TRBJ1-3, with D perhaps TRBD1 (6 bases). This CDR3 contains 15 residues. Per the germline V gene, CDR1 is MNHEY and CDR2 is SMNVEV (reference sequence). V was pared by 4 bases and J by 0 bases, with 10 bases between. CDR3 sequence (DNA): TGTGCCAGCAGTTCTGACAGGAGCTCTGGAAACACCATATATTTT. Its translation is CASSSDRSSGNTIYF.

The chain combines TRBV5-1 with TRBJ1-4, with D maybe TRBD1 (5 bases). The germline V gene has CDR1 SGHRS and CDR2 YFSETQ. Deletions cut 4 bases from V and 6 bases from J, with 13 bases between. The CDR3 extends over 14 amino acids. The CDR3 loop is CASSSGTEYEKLFF. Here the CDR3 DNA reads TGCGCCAGCAGCAGCGGGACGGAGTATGAAAAACTGTTTTTT. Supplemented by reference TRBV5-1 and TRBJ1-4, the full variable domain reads KAGVTQTPRYLIKTRGQQVTLSCSPISGHRSVSWYQQTPGQGLQFLFEYFSETQRNKGNFPGRFSGRQFSNSRSEMNVSTLELGDSALYLCASSSGTEYEKLFFGSGTQLSVL.

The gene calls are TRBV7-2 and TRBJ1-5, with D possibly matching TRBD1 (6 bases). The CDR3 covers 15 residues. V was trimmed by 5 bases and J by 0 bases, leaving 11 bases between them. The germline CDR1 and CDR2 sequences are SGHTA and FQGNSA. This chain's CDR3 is CASSQGTLSNQPQHF. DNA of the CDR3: TGTGCCAGCAGCCAGGGGACCCTTAGCAATCAGCCCCAGCATTTT. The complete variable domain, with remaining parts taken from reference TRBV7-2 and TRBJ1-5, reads GAGVSQSPSNKVTEKGKDVELRCDPISGHTALYWYRQSLGQGLEFLIYFQGNSAPDKSGLPSDRFSAERTGGSVSTLTIQRTQQEDSAVYLCASSQGTLSNQPQHFGDGTRLSIL.

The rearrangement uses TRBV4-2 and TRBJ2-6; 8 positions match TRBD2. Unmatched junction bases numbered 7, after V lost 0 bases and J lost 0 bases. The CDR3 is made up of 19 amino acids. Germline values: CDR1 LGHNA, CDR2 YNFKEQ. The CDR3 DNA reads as TGTGCCAGCAGCCAAGATCTAACGGGGGGGAGCTCTGGGGCCAACGTCCTGACTTTC. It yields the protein CASSQDLTGGSSGANVLTF.

The CDR3 reads CASSVGWSSYNSPLHF. CDR3 nucleotide sequence: TGTGCCAGCAGCGTAGGGTGGAGCTCCTATAATTCACCCCTCCACTTT. This sequence joins TRBV9 and TRBJ1-6; unclear D gene. CDR3 length equals 16 residues. Looked up from germline, CDR1 is SGDLS and CDR2 is YYNGEE. Between the trimmed V and J ends, which lost 0 bases and 0 bases, there was a span of 7 bases. The full variable domain, with the rest looked up from reference TRBV9 and TRBJ1-6, is DSGVTQTPKHLITATGQRVTLRCSPRSGDLSVYWYQQSLDQGLQFLIQYYNGEERAKGNILERFSAQQFPDLHSELNLSSLELGDSALYFCASSVGWSSYNSPLHFGNGTRLTVT.

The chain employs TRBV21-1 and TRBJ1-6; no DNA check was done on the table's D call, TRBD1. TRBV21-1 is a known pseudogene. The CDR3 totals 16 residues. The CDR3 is CASSKGWDRVNSPLHF. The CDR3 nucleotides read TGTGCCAGCAGCAAAGGATGGGACAGGGTTAATTCACCCCTCCACTTT.

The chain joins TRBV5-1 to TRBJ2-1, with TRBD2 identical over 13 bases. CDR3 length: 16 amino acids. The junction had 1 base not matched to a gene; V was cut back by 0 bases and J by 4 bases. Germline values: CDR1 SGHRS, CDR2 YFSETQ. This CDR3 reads CASSLGLAGGYNEQFF. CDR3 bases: TGCGCCAGCAGCTTGGGACTAGCGGGGGGATACAATGAGCAGTTCTTC.

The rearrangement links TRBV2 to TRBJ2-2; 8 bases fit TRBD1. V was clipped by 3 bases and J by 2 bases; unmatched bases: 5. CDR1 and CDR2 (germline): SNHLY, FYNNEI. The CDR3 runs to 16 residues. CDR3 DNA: TGTGCCAGCAGTGATTGGGGGACAGGAAACACCGGGGAGCTGTTTTTT. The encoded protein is CASSDWGTGNTGELFF.

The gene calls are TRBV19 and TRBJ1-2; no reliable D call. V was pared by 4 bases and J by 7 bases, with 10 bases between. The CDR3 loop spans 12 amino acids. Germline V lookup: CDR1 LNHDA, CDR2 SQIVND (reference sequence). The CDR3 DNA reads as TGTGCCAGTAGTACCTACAGTGGTGGCTACACCTTC. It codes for CASSTYSGGYTF. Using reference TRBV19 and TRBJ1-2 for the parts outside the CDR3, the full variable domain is DGGITQSPKYLFRKEGQNVTLSCEQNLNHDAMYWYRQDPGQGLRLIYYSQIVNDFQKGDIAEGYSVSREKKESFPLTVTSAQKNPTAFYLCASSTYSGGYTFGSGTRLTVV.

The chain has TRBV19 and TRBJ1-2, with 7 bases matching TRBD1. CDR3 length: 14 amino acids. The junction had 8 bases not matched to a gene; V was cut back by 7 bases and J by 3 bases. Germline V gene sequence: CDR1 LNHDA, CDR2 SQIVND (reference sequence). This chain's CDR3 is CASTSVGTDYGYTF. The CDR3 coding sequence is TGTGCCAGTACCTCGGTGGGGACAGACTATGGCTACACCTTC.

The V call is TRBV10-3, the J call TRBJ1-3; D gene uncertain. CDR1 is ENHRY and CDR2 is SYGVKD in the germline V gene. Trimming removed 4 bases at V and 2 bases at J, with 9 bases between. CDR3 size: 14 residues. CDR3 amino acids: CAISGSIPGNTIYF. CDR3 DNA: TGTGCCATCAGTGGCTCTATCCCTGGAAACACCATATATTTT.

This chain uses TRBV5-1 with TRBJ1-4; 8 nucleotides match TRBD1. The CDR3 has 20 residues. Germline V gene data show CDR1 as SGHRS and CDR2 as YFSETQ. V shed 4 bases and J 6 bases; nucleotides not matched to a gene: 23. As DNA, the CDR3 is TGCGCCAGCAGCGCAAAACTGACAGGGGCGTTCCGCGGTGAGGATGAAAAACTGTTTTTT. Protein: CASSAKLTGAFRGEDEKLFF.

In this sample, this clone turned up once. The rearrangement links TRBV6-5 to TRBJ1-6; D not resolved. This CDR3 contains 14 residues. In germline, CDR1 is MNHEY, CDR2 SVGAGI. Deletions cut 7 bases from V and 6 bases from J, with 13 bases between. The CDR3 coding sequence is TGTGCCAGCACCTCCTGGGAGGCTAATTCACCCCTCCACTTT. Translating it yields CASTSWEANSPLHF.

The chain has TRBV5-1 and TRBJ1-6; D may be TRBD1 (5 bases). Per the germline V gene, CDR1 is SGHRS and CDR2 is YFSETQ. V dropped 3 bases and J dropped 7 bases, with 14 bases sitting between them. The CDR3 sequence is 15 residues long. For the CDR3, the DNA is TGCGCCAGCAGCTCAAACACCCCAGGGAATTCACCCCTCCACTTT. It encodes CASSSNTPGNSPLHF.

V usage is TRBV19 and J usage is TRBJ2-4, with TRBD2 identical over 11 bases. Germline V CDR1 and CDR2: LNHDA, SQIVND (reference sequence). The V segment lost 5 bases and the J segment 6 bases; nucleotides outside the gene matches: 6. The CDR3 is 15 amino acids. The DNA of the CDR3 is TGTGCCAGTAGTCATAGCGGGGGGGCAGGAAACATTCAGTACTTC. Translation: CASSHSGGAGNIQYF.

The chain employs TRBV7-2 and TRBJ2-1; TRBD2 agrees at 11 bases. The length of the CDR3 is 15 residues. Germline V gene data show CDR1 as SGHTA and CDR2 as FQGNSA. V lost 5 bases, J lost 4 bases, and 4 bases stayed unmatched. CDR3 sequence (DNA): TGTGCCAGCAGCGCTAGCGGGGGGCCGTACAATGAGCAGTTCTTC. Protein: CASSASGGPYNEQFF.

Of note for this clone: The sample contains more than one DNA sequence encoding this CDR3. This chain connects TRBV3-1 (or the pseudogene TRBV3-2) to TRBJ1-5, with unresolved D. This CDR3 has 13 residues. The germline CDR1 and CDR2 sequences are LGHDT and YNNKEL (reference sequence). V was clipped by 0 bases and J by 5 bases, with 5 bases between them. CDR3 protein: CASSQDRDQPQHF. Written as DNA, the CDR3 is TGTGCCAGCAGCCAAGACCGGGATCAGCCCCAGCATTTT.

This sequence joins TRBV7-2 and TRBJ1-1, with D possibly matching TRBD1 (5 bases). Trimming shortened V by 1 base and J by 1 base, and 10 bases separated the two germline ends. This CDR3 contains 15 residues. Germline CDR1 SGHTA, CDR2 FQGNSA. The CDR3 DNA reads TGTGCCAGCAGCTTAGAAGGGGTCTCGAACACTGAAGCTTTCTTT. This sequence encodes CASSLEGVSNTEAFF.

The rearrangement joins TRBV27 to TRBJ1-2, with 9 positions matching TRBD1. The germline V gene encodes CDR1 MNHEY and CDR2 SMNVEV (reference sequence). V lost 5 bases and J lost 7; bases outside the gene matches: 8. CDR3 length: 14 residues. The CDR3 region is CASSGTGGWGGYTF. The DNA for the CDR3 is TGTGCCAGCAGTGGTACAGGGGGCTGGGGTGGCTACACCTTC.

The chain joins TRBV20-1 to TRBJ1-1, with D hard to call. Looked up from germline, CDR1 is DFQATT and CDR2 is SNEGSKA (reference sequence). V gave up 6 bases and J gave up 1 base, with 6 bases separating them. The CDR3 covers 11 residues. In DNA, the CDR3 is TGCAGTGCCTTTAGGAACACTGAAGCTTTCTTT. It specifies CSAFRNTEAFF.

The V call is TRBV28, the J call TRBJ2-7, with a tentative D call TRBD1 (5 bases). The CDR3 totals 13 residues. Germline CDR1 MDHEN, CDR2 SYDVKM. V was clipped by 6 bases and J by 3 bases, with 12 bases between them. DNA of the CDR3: TGTGCCAGCAGGCTACAGGCGATCTACGAGCAGTACTTC. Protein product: CASRLQAIYEQYF.

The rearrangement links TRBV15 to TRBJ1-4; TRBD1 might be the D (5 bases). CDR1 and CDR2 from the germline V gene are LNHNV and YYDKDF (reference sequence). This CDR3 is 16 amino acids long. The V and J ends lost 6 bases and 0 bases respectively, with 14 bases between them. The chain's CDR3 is CATSRSGAATNEKLFF. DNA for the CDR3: TGTGCCACCAGTCGAAGCGGGGCGGCAACTAATGAAAAACTGTTTTTT.

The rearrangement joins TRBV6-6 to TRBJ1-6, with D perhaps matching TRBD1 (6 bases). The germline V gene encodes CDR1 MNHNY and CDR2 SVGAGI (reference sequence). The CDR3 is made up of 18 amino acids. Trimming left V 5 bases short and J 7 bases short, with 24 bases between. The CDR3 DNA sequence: TGTGCCAGCAGTCACCATGAGCCACACAGGGAAAGGAATTCACCCCTCCACTTT. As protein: CASSHHEPHRERNSPLHF.